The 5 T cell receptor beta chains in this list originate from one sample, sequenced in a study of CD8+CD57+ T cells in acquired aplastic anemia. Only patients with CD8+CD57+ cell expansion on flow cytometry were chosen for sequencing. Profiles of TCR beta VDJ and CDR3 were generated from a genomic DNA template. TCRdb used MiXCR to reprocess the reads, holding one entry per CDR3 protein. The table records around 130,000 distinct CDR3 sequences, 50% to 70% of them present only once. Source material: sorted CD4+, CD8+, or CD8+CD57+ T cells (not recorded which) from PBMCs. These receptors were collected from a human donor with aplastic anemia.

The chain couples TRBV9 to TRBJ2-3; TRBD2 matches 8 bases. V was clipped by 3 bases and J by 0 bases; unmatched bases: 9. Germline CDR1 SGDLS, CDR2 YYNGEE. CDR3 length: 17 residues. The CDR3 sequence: CASSAHGTGGSTDTQYF. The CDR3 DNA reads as TGTGCCAGCAGCGCCCATGGTACGGGGGGGAGCACAGATACGCAGTATTTT.

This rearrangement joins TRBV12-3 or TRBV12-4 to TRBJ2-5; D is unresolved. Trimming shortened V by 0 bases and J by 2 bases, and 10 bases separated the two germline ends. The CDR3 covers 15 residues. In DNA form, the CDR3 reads TGTGCCAGCAGTTTAGCATCAAACGTTCAAGAGACCCAGTACTTC. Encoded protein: CASSLASNVQETQYF.

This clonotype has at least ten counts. CDR3 in DNA: TGTGCCATCAGTGAGTCCTTGGGCTACACCTTC. This gives the protein CAISESLGYTF. The rearrangement links TRBV10-3 to TRBJ1-2; unclear D gene. V lost 0 bases and J 8 bases, leaving 4 bases between the germline ends. The germline V gene has CDR1 ENHRY and CDR2 SYGVKD. The length of the CDR3 is 11 residues.

The CDR3 loop reads CSVAHSSGNTIYF. In DNA, the CDR3 is TGCAGCGTTGCGCACAGCTCTGGAAACACCATATATTTT. The chain carries TRBV29-1 and TRBJ1-3; D is undetermined. Germline assignment: CDR1 SQVTM and CDR2 ANQGSEA. V dropped 4 bases and J dropped 0 bases, with 7 bases sitting between them. The CDR3 covers 13 residues. Using reference TRBV29-1 and TRBJ1-3 for the parts outside the CDR3, the full variable domain is SAVISQKPSRDICQRGTSLTIQCQVDSQVTMMFWYRQQPGQSLTLIATANQGSEATYESGFVIDKFPISRPNLTFSTLTVSNMSPEDSSIYLCSVAHSSGNTIYFGEGSWLTVV.

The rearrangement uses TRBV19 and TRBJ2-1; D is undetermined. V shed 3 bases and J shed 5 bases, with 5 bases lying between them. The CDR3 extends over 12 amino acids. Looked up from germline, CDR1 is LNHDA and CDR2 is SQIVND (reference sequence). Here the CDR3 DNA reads TGTGCCAGTAGTATTGGGCACAATGAGCAGTTCTTC. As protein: CASSIGHNEQFF.